The rows below give T cell receptor beta chains drawn from one sample of a study of shared clonotypes between healthy human individuals. Profiled with immunoSEQ multiplex PCR; TCRdb holds only in-frame clones, not every one. In the table there are hundreds of thousands of clones, roughly 80% of which are singletons. Material: PBMCs. These receptors were obtained from a middle-aged woman in good health. Some clones in this sample may be carry-over from other donors' samples. The CDR3 runs from the conserved cysteine through the conserved F or W. D genes are given only for firm matches. Rows give clone size only sometimes, using once, few, many, or a class for an expanded clone.

D gene | J gene | clone size | V gene | CDR3 protein | CDR3 DNA
TRBD2 | TRBJ2-1 | . | TRBV7-3 | CASSLTASGRLYEQFF | TGTGCCAGCAGCTTAACTGCTAGCGGGAGGCTCTATGAGCAGTTCTTC
. | TRBJ2-2 | . | TRBV30 | CAWSVSRGWDTGELFF | TGTGCCTGGAGTGTAAGCAGGGGTTGGGACACCGGGGAGCTGTTTTTT
. | TRBJ2-1 | once | TRBV15 | CATSRGETFNEQFF | TGTGCCACCAGCAGAGGAGAGACTTTCAATGAGCAGTTCTTC
TRBD1 | TRBJ1-3 | once | TRBV28 | CASSSGQFLGNTIYF | TGTGCCAGCAGTTCGGGACAGTTCCTCGGAAACACCATATATTTT
. | TRBJ1-5 | . | TRBV4-3 | CASSQERTDNQPQHF | TGCGCCAGCAGCCAAGAAAGGACAGATAATCAGCCCCAGCATTTT
TRBD1 | TRBJ1-1 | few | TRBV10-1 | CASSERTGGAEAFF | TGCGCCAGCAGTGAGAGGACAGGGGGCGCTGAAGCTTTCTTT
. | TRBJ1-5 | . | TRBV11-2 | CASSEGYNQPQHF | TGTGCCAGCAGCGAAGGTTATAATCAGCCCCAGCATTTT
. | TRBJ1-2 | many | TRBV9 | CASSVANYGYTF | TGTGCCAGCAGCGTAGCTAACTATGGCTACACCTTC
TRBD2 | TRBJ2-3 | . | TRBV5-1 | CASSLDSGRTDTQYF | TGCGCCAGCAGCTTGGATAGCGGGAGAACAGATACGCAGTATTTT
. | TRBJ2-7 | few | TRBV28 | CASSLTVGEQYF | TGTGCCAGCAGTCTCACCGTTGGAGAGCAGTACTTC
. | TRBJ2-1 | few | TRBV5-1 | CASSLSRNEQFF | TGCGCCAGCAGCTTATCGCGGAATGAGCAGTTCTTC
. | TRBJ2-2 | . | TRBV28 | CASSLMSTLYTGELFF | TGTGCCAGCAGTTTAATGTCCACCTTATACACCGGGGAGCTGTTTTTT
TRBD1 | TRBJ1-5 | few | TRBV6-5 | CASSYTGGADQPQHF | TGTGCCAGCAGTTACACAGGGGGCGCGGATCAGCCCCAGCATTTT
. | TRBJ1-3 | . | TRBV5-1 | CASSLDGTSGNTIYF | TGCGCCAGCAGCTTGGACGGGACCTCTGGAAACACCATATATTTT
TRBD1 | TRBJ1-5 | . | TRBV7-2 | CASSPSGQWGNQPQHF | TGTGCCAGCAGCCCCTCGGGACAGTGGGGCAATCAGCCCCAGCATTTT
. | TRBJ2-1 | . | TRBV28 | CASSFPGTPEQFF | TGTGCCAGCAGTTTTCCCGGGACACCTGAGCAGTTCTTC
TRBD1 | TRBJ2-7 | . | TRBV5-1 | CASSLGQGLREQYF | TGCGCCAGCAGCTTGGGACAGGGGTTGAGGGAGCAGTACTTC
TRBD1 | TRBJ2-2 | . | TRBV19 | CASSIGTGGDFSNTGELFF | TGTGCCAGTAGTATAGGGACAGGGGGGGACTTTTCGAACACCGGGGAGCTGTTTTTT
TRBD1 | TRBJ2-3 | . | TRBV4-1 | CASSSGQGVIDTQYF | TGCGCCAGCAGCTCGGGACAGGGAGTAATAGATACGCAGTATTTT
. | TRBJ2-7 | . | TRBV27 | CASSLHRSGTEQYF | TGTGCCAGCAGTTTACATCGTTCCGGGACCGAGCAGTACTTC
. | TRBJ1-3 | . | TRBV6-5 | CASTNSRTGGNTIYF | TGTGCCAGCACCAACTCTCGGACCGGGGGAAACACCATATATTTT
. | TRBJ2-3 | . | TRBV25-1 | CASSENPTTHLAF | TGTGCCAGCAGTGAAAACCCGACTACCCACTTGGCTTTT
. | TRBJ1-1 | . | TRBV29-1 | CSVDSFTEAFF | TGCAGCGTTGATTCCTTCACTGAAGCTTTCTTT
. | TRBJ1-2 | . | TRBV28 | CASAELSGYTF | TGTGCCAGCGCCGAGCTCAGCGGCTACACCTTC
TRBD2 | TRBJ2-7 | . | TRBV7-2 | CASSASSGILAEQYF | TGTGCCAGCAGCGCGAGCAGCGGGATCCTAGCCGAGCAGTACTTC
. | TRBJ2-2 | . | TRBV28 | CASSYFGSGELFF | TGTGCCAGCAGTTATTTTGGGAGCGGGGAGCTGTTTTTT
. | TRBJ1-3 | . | TRBV28 | CASSFFRFSGNTIYF | TGTGCCAGCAGTTTCTTCCGGTTCTCTGGAAACACCATATATTTT
TRBD1 | TRBJ2-2 | few | TRBV9 | CASSVDRMNTGELFF | TGTGCCAGCAGCGTGGACAGGATGAACACCGGGGAGCTGTTTTTT
TRBD2 | TRBJ2-1 | . | TRBV9 | CASSVVGGSYNEQFF | TGTGCCAGCAGCGTAGTGGGGGGGTCCTACAATGAGCAGTTCTTC
. | TRBJ2-7 | . | TRBV7-2 | CASSLAGDISYEQYF | TGTGCCAGCAGCTTAGCGGGGGACATCTCCTACGAGCAGTACTTC
TRBD1 | TRBJ2-3 | . | TRBV7-2 | CASSPVQGASDTQYF | TGTGCCAGCAGCCCGGTCCAGGGGGCCTCAGATACGCAGTATTTT
. | TRBJ1-2 | . | TRBV20-1 | CSAAKGSSYTF | TGCAGTGCTGCCAAGGGTAGTAGCTACACCTTC
. | TRBJ2-2 | . | TRBV19 | CASSIGGIELFF | TGTGCCAGTAGTATAGGAGGGATTGAGCTGTTTTTT
. | TRBJ1-1 | . | TRBV5-1 | CASSLVGATEAFF | TGCGCCAGCAGCTTGGTGGGGGCCACTGAAGCTTTCTTT
TRBD2 | TRBJ2-1 | . | TRBV27 | CASSFQTSANEQFF | TGTGCCAGCAGTTTCCAAACTAGCGCGAATGAGCAGTTCTTC
. | TRBJ1-5 | . | TRBV30 | CAWTGRADQPQHF | TGTGCCTGGACAGGCCGGGCGGATCAGCCCCAGCATTTT
. | TRBJ1-5 | . | TRBV28 | CASSLLSGSDQPQHF | TGTGCCAGCAGTTTATTATCGGGGAGTGATCAGCCCCAGCATTTT
TRBD1 | TRBJ1-1 | . | TRBV28 | CASSFGQGLDYTEAFF | TGTGCCAGCAGTTTCGGACAGGGCTTAGATTACACTGAAGCTTTCTTT
TRBD2 | TRBJ2-7 | . | TRBV9 | CASSVATTGGRLGEQYF | TGTGCCAGCAGCGTAGCCACCACGGGCGGGAGATTGGGCGAGCAGTACTTC
. | TRBJ1-1 | few | TRBV30 | CASTTRNTEAFF | TGTGCCTCAACTACTCGCAACACTGAAGCTTTCTTT
. | TRBJ2-3 | . | TRBV9 | CASSPRSRTDTQYF | TGTGCCAGCAGCCCAAGGTCTCGCACAGATACGCAGTATTTT